One T cell receptor beta chain is described in this entry. As yet, its antigen is unknown. The data were produced by immunoSEQ multiplex PCR, yet TCRdb's version contains in-frame clones alone and is incomplete. The sample lists about 140,000 clones; approximately 90% were seen once. The data were taken from a study of T cell responses to AZD1222 COVID-19 vaccine. General study findings and limits: Repertoire sampling was restricted to post-peak T cell response timepoints.

V was cut by 5 bases and J by 4 bases, with 13 bases left in between. CDR1 and CDR2 from the germline V gene are MNHEY and SVGAGI. The CDR3 runs to 14 residues. This specimen was peripheral blood, taken 28 days after the second AZD1222 dose. The V call is TRBV6-5, the J call TRBJ2-3; the D gene is possibly TRBD1 (5 bases). The source is an adult who received the AZD1222 COVID-19 vaccine. This CDR3 is CASSRGLGPDTQYF. CDR3 coding DNA: TGTGCCAGCAGTAGGGGCCTCGGACCAGATACGCAGTATTTT.